This entry lists 13 T cell receptor beta chains sequenced from one sample in a study of T cell responses to AZD1222 COVID-19 vaccine. Using immunoSEQ multiplex PCR, the repertoire was profiled, and TCRdb retains in-frame clones only, with some absent. The profile covers over 150,000 clones, with 85% to 90% appearing a single time and approximately 5.7% taken by the ten largest. The sequenced sample was peripheral blood, obtained on day 0 of AZD1222 vaccination. All receptors come from an adult in good health.

The CDR3 protein is CASSSGTEVNRPLHF. The CDR3 DNA is TGTGCCAGCAGTTCCGGGACGGAGGTGAATCGGCCCCTCCACTTT. The chain combines TRBV28 with TRBJ1-6, with a possible D match to TRBD1 (5 bases). With 4 bases removed from V and 13 bases from J, the gap between germline ends came to 20 bases. This CDR3 has 15 residues. Germline CDR1 MDHEN, CDR2 SYDVKM.

The genes are TRBV5-6 and TRBJ1-5; 9 nucleotides agree with TRBD1. This CDR3 is 16 amino acids long. With V trimmed by 4 bases and J by 5 bases, 10 bases remained unmatched. The germline gives CDR1 SGHDT, CDR2 YYEEEE. CDR3 loop: CASSQRPGQGYQPQHF. For the CDR3, the DNA is TGTGCCAGCAGCCAACGTCCGGGACAGGGTTATCAGCCCCAGCATTTT.

The rearrangement uses TRBV5-1 and TRBJ1-2; weak D call: TRBD1 (5 bases). The CDR3 has 15 amino acids. Trimming pared 3 bases from V and 4 bases from J, leaving 16 bases between. Germline CDR1 SGHRS, CDR2 YFSETQ. The CDR3 loop reads CASSSREGGTYGYTF. Written as DNA, the CDR3 is TGCGCCAGCAGCTCGCGAGAGGGAGGGACCTATGGCTACACCTTC.

The rearrangement uses TRBV27 and TRBJ1-6, with no clear D. Germline V CDR1 and CDR2: MNHEY, SMNVEV (reference sequence). With 6 bases removed from V and 8 bases from J, the gap between germline ends came to 17 bases. CDR3 size: 15 residues. CDR3 in amino acids: CASSDGGGADSPLHF. The CDR3, as DNA: TGTGCCAGCAGCGACGGAGGCGGCGCGGATTCACCCCTCCACTTT.

The rearrangement links TRBV6-5 to TRBJ2-1; the D gene is possibly TRBD2 (5 bases). CDR3 length: 14 residues. Trimming took 0 bases from V and 9 from J, leaving 12 bases between them. CDR1 and CDR2 from the germline V gene are MNHEY and SVGAGI. The chain's CDR3 is CASSYSTGSSEQFF. The CDR3, as DNA: TGTGCCAGCAGTTACTCGACGGGATCAAGTGAGCAGTTCTTC.

This clone appeared a single time. V gene TRBV19 combines with J gene TRBJ1-4; D possibly corresponds to TRBD1 (5 bases). This CDR3 region has 16 residues. Germline CDR1 and CDR2: LNHDA and SQIVND (reference sequence). V was shortened by 4 bases and J by 0 bases, with 12 bases between the two germline ends. For the CDR3, the DNA is TGTGCCAGTAGTAAAAACAGGCAAGCAACTAATGAAAAACTGTTTTTT. This translates into CASSKNRQATNEKLFF.

The chain carries TRBV6-1 and TRBJ1-1; TRBD1 matches 7 bases. The CDR3 is 13 amino acids. CDR1 and CDR2 (germline): MNHNS, SASEGT. V was clipped by 3 bases and J by 5 bases; unmatched bases: 3. The CDR3 is CASSDRGRTEAFF. For the CDR3, the DNA is TGTGCCAGCAGTGACAGGGGGAGGACTGAAGCTTTCTTT.

Of note for this clone: This sample also contains other DNA sequences that code for the same CDR3. CDR3 loop: CASSLTGGNSPLHF. For the CDR3, the DNA is TGTGCCAGCAGTTTGACAGGGGGAAATTCACCCCTCCACTTT. The J gene is TRBJ1-6, the V gene TRBV2; TRBD1 aligns across 9 bases. The CDR3 extends over 14 amino acids. The trim removed 5 bases at V and 7 bases at J, leaving 3 bases unmatched. Germline V gene lookup returns CDR1 SNHLY and CDR2 FYNNEI.

The chain links TRBV6-5 to TRBJ1-6; tentatively, D is TRBD1 (5 bases). The CDR3 runs 15 residues. Germline V CDR1 and CDR2: MNHEY, SVGAGI. The V and J ends lost 0 bases and 10 bases respectively, with 13 bases between them. The CDR3 DNA is TGTGCCAGCAGTTACTCAAGGGGCGGCATGTCACCCCTCCACTTT. This encodes CASSYSRGGMSPLHF.

In this sample, this clone turned up a few times. The chain carries TRBV7-9 and TRBJ1-5; no firm D call. From germline, CDR1 is SEHNR and CDR2 FQNEAQ (reference sequence). V was shortened by 5 bases and J by 2 bases, with 16 bases between the two germline ends. The CDR3 length is 16 residues. The CDR3 reads CASSLVSGIGNQPQHF. The CDR3 DNA sequence: TGTGCCAGCAGCCTAGTGTCGGGTATTGGCAATCAGCCCCAGCATTTT. The variable domain in full, with the rest retrieved from reference TRBV7-9 and TRBJ1-5, is DTGVSQNPRHKITKRGQNVTFRCDPISEHNRLYWYRQTLGQGPEFLTYFQNEAQLEKSRLLSDRFSAERPKGSFSTLEIQRTEQGDSAMYLCASSLVSGIGNQPQHFGDGTRLSIL.

Worth noting for this clone: An end of the junction does not agree with germline; a read error may underlie this. The V gene is TRBV3-1 (or the pseudogene TRBV3-2), the J gene TRBJ2-3, with 10 bases matching TRBD2. Germline V lookup: CDR1 LGHDT, CDR2 YNNKEL (reference sequence). The CDR3 is made up of 14 amino acids. CDR3 DNA sequence: TGTGCCAGCAGCCAAGTTCAGCGGGAGGGAAGGGTTTTTTTT. It translates to CASSQVQREGRVFF.

This clone has just one count. The chain recombines TRBV6-5 with TRBJ2-7; possibly TRBD1 for D (5 bases). CDR1 and CDR2 from the germline V gene are MNHEY and SVGAGI. V gave up 0 bases and J gave up 6 bases, with 15 bases separating them. The CDR3 is 15 amino acids. The CDR3 bases are TGTGCCAGCAGTTACTCGCAAAGGGGCTGGGGCGAGCAGTACTTC. It is translated as CASSYSQRGWGEQYF.

This clone was seen a few times. The chain joins TRBV12-3 or TRBV12-4 to TRBJ1-2, with D uncertain. Trimming removed 6 bases at V and 8 bases at J, with 13 bases between. The CDR3 runs to 12 residues. The CDR3 nucleotides are TGTGCCAGCAGCCCGCGTCAGCGGGGCTACACCTTC. Protein product: CASSPRQRGYTF.